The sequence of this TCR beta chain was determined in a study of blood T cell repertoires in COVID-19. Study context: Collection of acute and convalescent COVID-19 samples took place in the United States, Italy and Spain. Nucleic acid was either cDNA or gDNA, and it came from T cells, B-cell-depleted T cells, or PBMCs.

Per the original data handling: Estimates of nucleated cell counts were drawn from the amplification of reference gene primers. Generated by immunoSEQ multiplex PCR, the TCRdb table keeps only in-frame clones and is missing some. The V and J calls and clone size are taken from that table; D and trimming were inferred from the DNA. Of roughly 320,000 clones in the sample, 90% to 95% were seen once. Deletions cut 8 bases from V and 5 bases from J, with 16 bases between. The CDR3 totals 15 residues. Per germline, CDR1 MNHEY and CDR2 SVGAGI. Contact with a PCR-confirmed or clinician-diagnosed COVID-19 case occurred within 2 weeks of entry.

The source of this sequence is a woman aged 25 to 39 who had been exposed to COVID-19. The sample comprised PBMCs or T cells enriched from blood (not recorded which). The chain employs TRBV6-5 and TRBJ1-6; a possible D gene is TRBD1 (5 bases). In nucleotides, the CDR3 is TGTGCCAGCGGGGAGGCAGGGAGAAATAATTCACCCCTCCACTTT. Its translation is CASGEAGRNNSPLHF.